The clone carrying this TCR beta chain was recorded at least ten times. The sample belongs to a study of T-cell memory formation after mild COVID-19. MiXCR, applied by TCRdb to the 5' RACE reads, yields one record per CDR3 protein. The sample records about 350,000 distinct CDR3 sequences, about 13% being singletons. Deletions cut 11 bases from V and 2 bases from J, with 11 bases between. This CDR3 has 12 residues. Germline CDR1 and CDR2: ENHRY and SYGVKD. This chain joins TRBV10-3 and TRBJ2-3; the D gene is possibly TRBD1 (6 bases). The specimen was PBMCs or a T cell subset sorted from them (not recorded which). This clonotype originated in a man aged 18 to 30 who had mild COVID-19 (a few samples of this study predate the infection). Cell type and time point are not known. CDR3 bases: TGTGCCGTACAGGGACACACAGATACGCAGTATTTT. Protein sequence: CAVQGHTDTQYF.